The 8 T cell receptor beta chains presented below share a single source sample, sequenced in a study of STAT5B mutations in CD4+ large granular lymphocyte leukemia. Produced via immunoSEQ multiplex PCR; TCRdb's table is partial and in-frame only. The profile shows 20,000 to 25,000 clones, around 80% of them singletons. The specimen was CD4+ T cells from blood buffy coats. The receptor source for this set is a human donor in good health.

This clone was observed a single time. The gene calls are TRBV6-1 and TRBJ2-5, with TRBD1 identical over 7 bases. Gene TRBJ2-7 matches the end of the DNA better, so the J call may be wrong. This CDR3 spans 16 amino acids. The germline gives CDR1 MNHNS, CDR2 SASEGT. DNA of the CDR3: TGTGCCAGCAGTGAAGAAGGAGGACAGGCCCGACACGAGCAGTACTTC. It encodes CASSEEGGQARHEQYF.

This rearrangement joins TRBV5-1 to TRBJ2-7, with TRBD1 matching over 11 bases. The junction had 7 bases not matched to a gene; V was cut back by 4 bases and J by 7 bases. The germline gives CDR1 SGHRS, CDR2 YFSETQ. CDR3 length equals 14 residues. CDR3 region: CASSRGQGALEQYF. The DNA for the CDR3 is TGCGCCAGCAGCCGCGGACAGGGGGCATTGGAGCAGTACTTC.

The V gene is TRBV25-1, the J gene TRBJ2-5; the match to TRBD2 covers 7 bases. CDR3 length equals 15 residues. V lost 3 bases, J lost 6 bases, and 10 bases stayed unmatched. Germline CDR1 reads MGHDK; CDR2 reads SYGVNS. CDR3 sequence: CASSEGGGGGKTQYF. The DNA for the CDR3 is TGTGCCAGCAGTGAGGGCGGTGGGGGAGGGAAGACCCAGTACTTC.

V gene TRBV28 combines with J gene TRBJ1-5; no clear D gene. Germline V gene sequence: CDR1 MDHEN, CDR2 SYDVKM. This CDR3 has 13 amino acids. V was cut by 2 bases and J by 5 bases, with 7 bases left in between. The CDR3 region has the DNA TGTGCCAGCAGTTTACCCCCGGATCAGCCCCAGCATTTT. The encoded protein is CASSLPPDQPQHF.

The CDR3 sequence: CASSPRRTENIQYF. The CDR3 DNA reads as TGTGCCAGCTCGCCCCGCCGGACAGAAAACATTCAGTACTTC. The gene calls are TRBV18 and TRBJ2-4; maybe TRBD1 (6 bases). Trimming removed 6 bases at V and 5 bases at J, with 14 bases between. The V gene's germline CDR1 is KGHSH and CDR2 LQKENI. The CDR3 is made up of 14 amino acids.

Here the CDR3 DNA reads TGTGCCAGCAGTTTCATACCAGGGTCCCCCTCGAGGACTGAAGCTTTCTTT. Protein product: CASSFIPGSPSRTEAFF. This chain uses TRBV28 with TRBJ1-1; tentative D call: TRBD1 (5 bases). The V end was cut by 3 bases, the J end by 5 bases, with 22 bases between. Germline CDR1 MDHEN, CDR2 SYDVKM. This CDR3 has 17 residues.

The chain combines TRBV7-3 with TRBJ2-3, with D unclear. From germline, CDR1 is SGHTA and CDR2 FQGTGA. Between the trimmed V and J ends, which lost 6 bases and 3 bases, there was a span of 7 bases. There are 12 residues in the CDR3. CDR3 sequence reads: CASRGWTDTQYF. The CDR3 nucleotides are TGTGCCAGCAGGGGATGGACAGATACGCAGTATTTT.

The J gene is TRBJ1-4, the V gene TRBV7-9, with 7 nucleotides matching TRBD1. With V trimmed by 5 bases and J by 8 bases, 11 bases remained unmatched. In germline, CDR1 is SEHNR, CDR2 FQNEAQ (reference sequence). The CDR3 has 15 residues. The CDR3 sequence is CASSTGQREGEKLFF. The DNA for the CDR3 is TGTGCCAGCAGCACGGGACAGCGAGAAGGGGAAAAACTGTTTTTT. Based on the CDR3 plus reference TRBV7-9 and TRBJ1-4, the full variable domain is DTGVSQNPRHKITKRGQNVTFRCDPISEHNRLYWYRQTLGQGPEFLTYFQNEAQLEKSRLLSDRFSAERPKGSFSTLEIQRTEQGDSAMYLCASSTGQREGEKLFFGSGTQLSVL.